This TCR beta chain is drawn from a study of cytomegalovirus exposure and HLA in healthy donors. Study-wide findings and caveats: More clonal expansion characterized HLA-associated TCR beta chains than equally common others in a later analysis.

On this clone: Its matching antigen is unknown.

It was with 60 Vbeta and 13 Jbeta primers that the PCR ran. Clones were sequenced by immunoSEQ multiplex PCR, and TCRdb holds only the in-frame ones, with some missing. Here the sample spans approximately 140,000 clones, roughly 90% being singletons. The CDR3 consists of 14 residues. Trimming pared 2 bases from V and 2 bases from J, leaving 10 bases between. The germline CDR1 and CDR2 sequences are MNHEY and SVGAGI. Sequenced sample: PBMCs. The rearrangement uses TRBV6-5 and TRBJ2-7, with D perhaps TRBD1 (5 bases). The receptor comes from a woman between 40 and 55 years old in good health and CMV-seronegative. The CDR3 region is CASSYKGITYEQYF. CDR3 nucleotides: TGTGCCAGCAGTTACAAGGGGATTACCTACGAGCAGTACTTC.